This TCR beta chain emerged from a study of shared clonotypes between healthy human individuals. Study in general: Each donor contributed plates that comprised three CD4 naive, three CD4 memory, two CD8 naive and one CD8 memory. Whole-study findings and limits: What naive subsets generally showed was a larger estimated richness than memory subsets showed. The expectation was that sequencing depth would affect clonotype sharing among donors.

The DNA input per sorted-subset replicate PCR was about 180 ng, corresponding to tens of thousands of T cell genomes. TCRdb keeps only in-frame clones here, not all; method: immunoSEQ multiplex PCR. The repertoire includes a few million clones, just over 90% of them detected once, and under 0.45% sits in the top ten. Note on this clone: Its antigen is not known.

Per germline, CDR1 ENHRY and CDR2 SYGVKD. The CDR3 totals 19 residues. Trimming took 4 bases from V and 0 from J; bases not matched to a gene: 13. Sequencing was carried out using naive CD4+ T cells from PBMCs. Specified subset: CD45RA+ positively selected. This rearrangement joins TRBV10-3 to TRBJ2-3; TRBD2 matches at 10 bases. This receptor was obtained from a man aged 18 to 29 in good health. Some clones in this sample may be carry-over from other donors' samples. The chain's CDR3 is CAISGRLAGEYTSTDTQYF. DNA for the CDR3: TGTGCCATCAGTGGACGGCTAGCGGGAGAGTATACCAGCACAGATACGCAGTATTTT.